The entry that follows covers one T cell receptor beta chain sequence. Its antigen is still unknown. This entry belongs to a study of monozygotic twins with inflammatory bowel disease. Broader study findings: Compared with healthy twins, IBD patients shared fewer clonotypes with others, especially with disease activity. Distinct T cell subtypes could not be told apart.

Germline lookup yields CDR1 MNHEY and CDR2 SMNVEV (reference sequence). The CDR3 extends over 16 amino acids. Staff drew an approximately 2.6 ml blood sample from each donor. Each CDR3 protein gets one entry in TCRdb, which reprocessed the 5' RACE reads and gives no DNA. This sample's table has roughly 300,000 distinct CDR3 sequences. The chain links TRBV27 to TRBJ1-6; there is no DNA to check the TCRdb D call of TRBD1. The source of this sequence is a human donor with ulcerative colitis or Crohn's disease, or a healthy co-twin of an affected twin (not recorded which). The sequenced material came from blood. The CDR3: CASSPQPTVYNSPLHF.